The 14 T cell receptor beta chains presented below share a single source sample, sequenced in a study of T cell changes during pregnancy in multiple sclerosis (dated by TCRdb to 2018 to 2020). The library was made by the immunoSEQ multiplex PCR assay. As stored in TCRdb, this immuneACCESS dataset retains in-frame rearrangements with V and J assigned. A fraction of the clones does not appear; measured against another copy, unresolved V genes explain less than half of the discrepancy, and the remainder lacks a known reason. This sample has roughly 69,000 clones in its table, and 92% of those were observed once. The biggest ten clones account for around 1.6% of the sample. The input for sequencing was peripheral blood, taken after pregnancy. The source is a female donor with multiple sclerosis, enrolled in a pregnancy study.

V gene TRBV7-9 combines with J gene TRBJ1-2; no reliable D call. This CDR3 spans 14 amino acids. With 1 base removed from V and 13 bases from J, the gap between germline ends came to 19 bases. Germline CDR1 and CDR2: SEHNR and FQNEAQ (reference sequence). Written as DNA, the CDR3 is TGTGCCAGCAGCTTAGAGGTTGAAGACACCCGAACCACCTTC. Residues: CASSLEVEDTRTTF. Drawing the rest from reference TRBV7-9 and TRBJ1-2, the complete variable domain is DTGVSQNPRHKITKRGQNVTFRCDPISEHNRLYWYRQTLGQGPEFLTYFQNEAQLEKSRLLSDRFSAERPKGSFSTLEIQRTEQGDSAMYLCASSLEVEDTRTTFGSGTRLTVV.

The genes are TRBV10-3 and TRBJ2-7; tentatively, D is TRBD1 (6 bases). Germline CDR1 reads ENHRY; CDR2 reads SYGVKD. There are 13 residues in the CDR3. Deletions cut 7 bases from V and 1 base from J, with 11 bases between. In nucleotides, the CDR3 is TGTGCCATCACGTCTGACAGGTCCTACGAGCAGTACTTC. Its translation is CAITSDRSYEQYF.

J is TRBJ2-3 and V is TRBV19; 14 bases align to TRBD2. The J segment lost 3 bases and the V segment lost 5 bases, leaving 4 bases of the junction unmatched. The CDR3 spans 16 residues. The germline V gene has CDR1 LNHDA and CDR2 SQIVND (reference sequence). The CDR3 DNA follows: TGTGCCAGTAGTTCCAGACTAGCGGGAGGGACAGATACGCAGTATTTT. Amino acids: CASSSRLAGGTDTQYF.

The chain is built from TRBV6-6 and TRBJ2-3, with 7 bases identical to TRBD2. V trimming: 6 bases; J trimming: 0 bases; junction bases outside the gene matches: 9. This CDR3 contains 16 residues. Germline loops: CDR1 MNHNY, CDR2 SVGAGI (reference sequence). The DNA for the CDR3 is TGTGCCAGCAGCCCCCGCGGGGGTACTAGCACAGATACGCAGTATTTT. Its translation: CASSPRGGTSTDTQYF.

The V and J genes are TRBV5-1 and TRBJ1-5, with 8 bases matching TRBD1. Germline values: CDR1 SGHRS, CDR2 YFSETQ. CDR3 size: 14 residues. With 4 bases clipped from V and 4 bases from J, the junction kept 4 bases outside the gene matches. The DNA of the CDR3 is TGCGCCAGCAGCCTGGGACAGGAAAATCAGCCCCAGCATTTT. This gives the protein CASSLGQENQPQHF.

The J gene is TRBJ2-1, the V gene TRBV14, with D maybe TRBD1 (5 bases). Germline CDR1 is SGHDN and CDR2 is FVKESK. This CDR3 has 16 amino acids. V lost 1 base, J lost 6 bases, and 16 bases lay in between. This CDR3 is CASSQARSFTGNEQFF. CDR3 sequence (DNA): TGTGCCAGCAGCCAAGCGAGGTCCTTCACAGGCAATGAGCAGTTCTTC.

The chain links TRBV5-1 to TRBJ2-1; no firm D call. The CDR3 consists of 11 residues. From germline, CDR1 is SGHRS and CDR2 YFSETQ. The V end was cut by 1 base, the J end by 7 bases, with 3 bases between. The CDR3 DNA follows: TGCGCCAGCAGCTTGCTAAATGAGCAGTTCTTC. It specifies CASSLLNEQFF.

V is TRBV5-5 and J is TRBJ1-4; D call uncertain. The length of the CDR3 is 13 residues. The V and J ends lost 1 base and 10 bases respectively, with 11 bases between them. Looked up from germline, CDR1 is SGHKS and CDR2 is YYEKEE (reference sequence). The CDR3 DNA reads TGTGCCAGCAGCTTGCTAAATGAGGGAAAACTGTTTTTT. The encoded protein is CASSLLNEGKLFF.

The chain is built from TRBV10-2 and TRBJ2-6, with TRBD1 identical over 7 bases. Germline CDR1 reads WSHSY; CDR2 reads SAAADI. This CDR3 is 16 amino acids long. J gave up 4 bases and V 2 bases, and 5 bases lay outside the gene matches. For the CDR3, the DNA is TGCGCCAGCAGTGAGAAGGGGGCAATCGGGGCCAACGTCCTGACTTTC. Translation: CASSEKGAIGANVLTF.

This chain links TRBV19 with TRBJ2-6; D unclear. This CDR3 has 16 residues. V was cut by 2 bases and J by 0 bases, with 8 bases left in between. The germline gives CDR1 LNHDA, CDR2 SQIVND (reference sequence). The CDR3 nucleotides are TGTGCCAGTAGTATAAAGCCTTTCTCTGGGGCCAACGTCCTGACTTTC. This sequence encodes CASSIKPFSGANVLTF.

This chain uses TRBV2 with TRBJ2-5; tentatively, D is TRBD1 (6 bases). The germline CDR1 and CDR2 sequences are SNHLY and FYNNEI. V shed 5 bases and J shed 3 bases, with 13 bases lying between them. The CDR3 covers 14 residues. As DNA, the CDR3 is TGTGCCAGCAGTTTACAGGGTCGGGAAGAGACCCAGTACTTC. Translation: CASSLQGREETQYF. Full variable domain (missing parts from reference TRBV2 and TRBJ2-5): EPEVTQTPSHQVTQMGQEVILRCVPISNHLYFYWYRQILGQKVEFLVSFYNNEISEKSEIFDDQFSVERPDGSNFTLKIRSTKLEDSAMYFCASSLQGREETQYFGPGTRLLVL.

V gene TRBV5-1 combines with J gene TRBJ1-1; a weak D match, TRBD1 (6 bases). The CDR3 contains 13 residues. Looked up from germline, CDR1 is SGHRS and CDR2 is YFSETQ. Trimming cost V 0 bases and J 8 bases, with 11 bases left between them. The CDR3 DNA sequence: TGCGCCAGCAGCTTGGGCGACAGGAGCGAAGCTTTCTTT. It codes for CASSLGDRSEAFF.

V and J are TRBV9 and TRBJ1-2; the match to TRBD1 covers 11 bases. CDR3 length: 15 amino acids. In germline, CDR1 is SGDLS, CDR2 YYNGEE. J lost 10 bases, V lost 0 bases, and 8 bases had no gene match. The CDR3 coding sequence is TGTGCCAGCAGCGTAGTTCCCGGGACAGGGGGATTCTACACCTTC. Translation gives CASSVVPGTGGFYTF.

V is TRBV9 and J is TRBJ2-1; unclear D gene. This CDR3 region has 12 residues. From germline, CDR1 is SGDLS and CDR2 YYNGEE. Trimming cost V 5 bases and J 8 bases, with 11 bases left between them. CDR3 DNA sequence: TGTGCCAGCAGTCTAGGATGGGATGAGCAGTTCTTC. Translated, it gives CASSLGWDEQFF. The full variable domain, rest sourced from reference TRBV9 and TRBJ2-1, is DSGVTQTPKHLITATGQRVTLRCSPRSGDLSVYWYQQSLDQGLQFLIQYYNGEERAKGNILERFSAQQFPDLHSELNLSSLELGDSALYFCASSLGWDEQFFGPGTRLTVL.